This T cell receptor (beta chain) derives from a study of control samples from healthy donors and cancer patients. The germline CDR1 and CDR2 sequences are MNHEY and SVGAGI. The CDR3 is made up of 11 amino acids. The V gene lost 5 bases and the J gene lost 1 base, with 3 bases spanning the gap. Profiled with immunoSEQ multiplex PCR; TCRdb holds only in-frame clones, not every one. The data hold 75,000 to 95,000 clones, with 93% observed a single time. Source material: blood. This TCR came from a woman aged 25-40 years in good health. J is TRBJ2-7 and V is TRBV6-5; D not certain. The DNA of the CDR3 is TGTGCCAGCAGTCAATCCTACGAGCAGTACTTC. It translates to CASSQSYEQYF.